The clone carrying this TCR beta chain occurred once. Here immunoSEQ multiplex PCR was the method, and the copy in TCRdb shows in-frame clones only, minus some. There are roughly 100,000 clones in the sample; roughly 89% occur only once, and about a fifth lies in the top ten. This entry belongs to a study of control samples from healthy donors and cancer patients. Specimen: PBMCs. The clonotype originates from a man between 60 and 75 years old with lung cancer.

The CDR3 sequence is CASSPPRADQETQYF. The CDR3 DNA follows: TGTGCCAGCAGCCCCCCCCGGGCGGACCAAGAGACCCAGTACTTC. The V and J genes are TRBV5-5 and TRBJ2-5; D uncertain. The germline V gene encodes CDR1 SGHKS and CDR2 YYEKEE (reference sequence). The CDR3 runs 15 residues. The V end was cut by 4 bases, the J end by 0 bases, with 13 bases between.